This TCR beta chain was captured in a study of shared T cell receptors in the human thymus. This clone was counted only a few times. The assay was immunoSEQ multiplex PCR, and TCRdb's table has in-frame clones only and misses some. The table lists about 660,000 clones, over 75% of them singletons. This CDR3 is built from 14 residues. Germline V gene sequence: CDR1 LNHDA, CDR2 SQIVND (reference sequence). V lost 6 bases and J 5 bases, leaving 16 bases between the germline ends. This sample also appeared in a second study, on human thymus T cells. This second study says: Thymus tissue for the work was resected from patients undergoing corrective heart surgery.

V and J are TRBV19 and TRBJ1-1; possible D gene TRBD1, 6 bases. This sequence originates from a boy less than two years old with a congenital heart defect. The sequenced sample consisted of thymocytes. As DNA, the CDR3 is TGTGCCAGTAGGAAAGCAGGGGTCGATACTGAAGCTTTCTTT. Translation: CASRKAGVDTEAFF.